The rows below give T cell receptor beta chains drawn from one sample of a study of T cell repertoires in cytomegalovirus infection. Via MiXCR, TCRdb re-called the reads, giving one row per CDR3 protein. The sample comprises about 180,000 distinct CDR3 sequences, roughly 17% of which are singletons, and around 27% rests with the top ten. The sample was CD8+ T cells from PBMCs. Every receptor here comes from a human donor in good health (CMV status not recorded). Some clones in this sample may be carry-over from other donors' samples. The CDR3 runs from the conserved cysteine through the conserved F or W. Fields, in order: J gene, CDR3 length, clone size, V gene, CDR3 protein. The listing skips clone size in some rows; elsewhere it reads once, few, many or a size class.

>TRBJ2-1|12|few|TRBV7-2
CATTPRPDEQFF
>TRBJ1-1|15|few|TRBV4-2
CASSQYRELNTEAFF
>TRBJ2-7|11|NA|TRBV6-6
CASSYSREQYF
>TRBJ2-5|13|NA|TRBV11-1
CASSAQYQETQYF
>TRBJ2-2|20|NA|TRBV18
CASSLSAGTGIYPNTGELFF
>TRBJ2-1|16|few|TRBV7-9
CASSSRSSGSYNEQFF
>TRBJ2-7|13|NA|TRBV7-9
CASSDREAYEQYF
>TRBJ2-3|15|few|TRBV7-2
CASSSRGTSTDTQYF
>TRBJ2-7|13|few|TRBV10-3
CAISDRNSYEQYF
>TRBJ1-2|13|NA|TRBV29-1
CSAPEDLNYGYTF
>TRBJ2-7|16|many|TRBV7-2
CASSLVSEERDYEQYF
>TRBJ2-1|19|NA|TRBV27
CASLPHLAGGLSSYNEQFF
>TRBJ1-5|15|NA|TRBV12-3/TRBV12-4
CASSIGRTGNQPQHF
>TRBJ2-1|18|few|TRBV6-6
CASSSPGTSGGVGNEQFF
>TRBJ1-4|15|NA|TRBV7-2
CASSLVAETNEKLFF
>TRBJ2-1|18|NA|TRBV24-1
CATSEGGAAQGLYNEQFF
>TRBJ2-3|17|NA|TRBV24-1
CATSDSTSGGPTDTQYF
>TRBJ2-4|14|few|TRBV2
CASSDKGPPMIQYF
>TRBJ2-7|14|NA|TRBV10-3
CAISEAGGYYEQYF
>TRBJ2-7|15|NA|TRBV6-2/TRBV6-3
CASSYIGDRDYEQYF
>TRBJ1-2|15|NA|TRBV4-1
CASSQGQGANYGYTF
>TRBJ2-1|16|few|TRBV7-9
CASSLRGQSSYNEQFF
>TRBJ1-1|14|NA|TRBV28
CASSLRGMNTEAFF
>TRBJ1-5|18|NA|TRBV4-2
CASSLGQGPLPSNQPQHF
>TRBJ2-7|13|many|TRBV5-6
CASSLGSLYEQYF
>TRBJ1-4|13|many|TRBV7-8
CASSPAGNEKLFF
>TRBJ1-2|13|NA|TRBV18
CASSPPGPYGYTF
>TRBJ1-1|12|NA|TRBV7-9
CASSLQGAEAFF
>TRBJ1-1|12|NA|TRBV7-2
CASSLNLGEAFF
>TRBJ1-6|17|few|TRBV5-6
CASSSYRVGVQNSPLHF
>TRBJ2-7|14|NA|TRBV12-3/TRBV12-4
CASSIGSLNYEQYF
>TRBJ2-5|15|NA|TRBV5-1
CASSLETGRQETQYF
>TRBJ1-2|16|many|TRBV7-2
CASSLKAIGTDYGYTF
>TRBJ2-5|12|NA|TRBV7-6
CASRGEGETQYF
>TRBJ1-2|13|NA|TRBV27
CASSQQGAEGYTF
>TRBJ2-3|14|NA|TRBV12-3/TRBV12-4
CASSLSSPTDTQYF
>TRBJ1-1|13|NA|TRBV12-5
CASGLVQGPEAFF
>TRBJ2-2|15|few|TRBV28
CASSFFGPNTGELFF
>TRBJ2-7|14|few|TRBV6-8
CASSYRAVSYEQYF
>TRBJ2-2|16|NA|TRBV7-9
CASIPTLAGRTGELFF
>TRBJ2-7|17|few|TRBV7-8
CASSFLGTAGADDEQYF
>TRBJ2-7|17|few|TRBV20-1
CSARPDLLATVAYEQYF
>TRBJ2-7|17|NA|TRBV14
CASSQGRTSGRNYEQYF
>TRBJ1-4|13|NA|TRBV7-6
CASSLGTGWKLFF
>TRBJ2-3|13|few|TRBV12-3/TRBV12-4
CASSWDVADTQYF
>TRBJ1-2|15|NA|TRBV4-1
CASSSRQGSSRGYTF
>TRBJ2-7|16|NA|TRBV20-1
CSASGRGNPLAYEQYF
>TRBJ2-1|15|NA|TRBV7-6
CASSLSGNPYNEQFF